This T cell receptor (beta chain) was identified in a study of T cell changes during pregnancy in multiple sclerosis. The CDR3 is 15 residues long. The V segment lost 0 bases and the J segment 4 bases; nucleotides outside the gene matches: 4. Per germline, CDR1 SGDLS and CDR2 YYNGEE. The repertoire was sequenced with immunoSEQ multiplex PCR; TCRdb's copy has only in-frame clones and lacks some. The sample holds around 70,000 clones, roughly 92% seen once. Sequencing was performed on peripheral blood, taken in the second trimester of pregnancy. The clonotype comes from a female donor with multiple sclerosis, enrolled in a pregnancy study. The rearrangement joins TRBV9 to TRBJ1-5; the match to TRBD1 covers 7 bases. In DNA, the CDR3 is TGTGCCAGCAGCGTAGGAGGGACAGTTAATCAGCCCCAGCATTTT. Translating it yields CASSVGGTVNQPQHF. Combining the CDR3 with reference TRBV9 and TRBJ1-5 gives the whole variable domain DSGVTQTPKHLITATGQRVTLRCSPRSGDLSVYWYQQSLDQGLQFLIQYYNGEERAKGNILERFSAQQFPDLHSELNLSSLELGDSALYFCASSVGGTVNQPQHFGDGTRLSIL.